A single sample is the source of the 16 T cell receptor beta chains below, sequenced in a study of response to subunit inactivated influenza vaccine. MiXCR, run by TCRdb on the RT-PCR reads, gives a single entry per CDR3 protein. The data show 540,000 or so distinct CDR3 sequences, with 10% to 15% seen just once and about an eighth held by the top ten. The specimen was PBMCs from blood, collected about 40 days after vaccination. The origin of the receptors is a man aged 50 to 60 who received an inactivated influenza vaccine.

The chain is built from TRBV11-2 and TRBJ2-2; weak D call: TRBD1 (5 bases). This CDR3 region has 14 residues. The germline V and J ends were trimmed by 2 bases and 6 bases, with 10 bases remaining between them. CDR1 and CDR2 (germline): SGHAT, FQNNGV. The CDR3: CASSLTAGSGELFF. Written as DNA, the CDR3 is TGTGCCAGCAGCTTAACCGCAGGGTCCGGGGAGCTGTTTTTT.

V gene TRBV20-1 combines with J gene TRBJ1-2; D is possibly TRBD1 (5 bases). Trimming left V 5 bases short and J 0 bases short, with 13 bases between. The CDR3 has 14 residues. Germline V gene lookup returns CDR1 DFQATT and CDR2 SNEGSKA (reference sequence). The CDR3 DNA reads TGCAGTGCTTTTCAGGGAACGACTAACTATGGCTACACCTTC. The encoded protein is CSAFQGTTNYGYTF.

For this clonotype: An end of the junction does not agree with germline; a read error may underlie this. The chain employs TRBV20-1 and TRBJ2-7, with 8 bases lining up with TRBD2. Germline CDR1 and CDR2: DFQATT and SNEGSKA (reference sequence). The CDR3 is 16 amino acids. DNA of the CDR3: TGCTGTGCTAGAGATCTCACGAGCGGGAGCTCCTACGAGCAGTACTTC. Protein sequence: CCARDLTSGSSYEQYF.

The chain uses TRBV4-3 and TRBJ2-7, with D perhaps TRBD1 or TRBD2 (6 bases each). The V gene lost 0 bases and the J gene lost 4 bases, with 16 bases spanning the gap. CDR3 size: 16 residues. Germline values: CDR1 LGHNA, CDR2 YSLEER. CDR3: CASSQDSSGARYEQYF. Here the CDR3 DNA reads TGCGCCAGCAGCCAAGATAGTTCGGGGGCGAGGTACGAGCAGTACTTC.

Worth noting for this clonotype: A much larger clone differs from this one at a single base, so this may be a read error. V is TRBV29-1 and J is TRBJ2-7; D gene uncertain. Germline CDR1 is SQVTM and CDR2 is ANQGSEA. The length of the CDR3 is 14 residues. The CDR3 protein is CGALNPSLSYEQYF. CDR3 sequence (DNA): TGCGGCGCCCTGAACCCAAGTCTCTCCTACGAGCAGTACTTC.

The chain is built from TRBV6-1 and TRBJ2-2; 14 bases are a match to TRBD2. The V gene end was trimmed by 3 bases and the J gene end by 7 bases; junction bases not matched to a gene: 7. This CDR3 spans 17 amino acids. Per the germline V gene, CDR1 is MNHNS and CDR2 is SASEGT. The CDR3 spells CASSETGTSGGYGELFF. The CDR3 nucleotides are TGTGCCAGCAGTGAGACCGGGACTAGCGGGGGTTACGGGGAGCTGTTTTTT.

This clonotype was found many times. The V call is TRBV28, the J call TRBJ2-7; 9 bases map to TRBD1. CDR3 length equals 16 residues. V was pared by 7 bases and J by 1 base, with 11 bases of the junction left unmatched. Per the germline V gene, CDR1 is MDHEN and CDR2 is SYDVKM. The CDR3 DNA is TGTGCCAGCAACTCACCGTGGACAGGGGAGTCCTACGAGCAGTACTTC. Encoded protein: CASNSPWTGESYEQYF.

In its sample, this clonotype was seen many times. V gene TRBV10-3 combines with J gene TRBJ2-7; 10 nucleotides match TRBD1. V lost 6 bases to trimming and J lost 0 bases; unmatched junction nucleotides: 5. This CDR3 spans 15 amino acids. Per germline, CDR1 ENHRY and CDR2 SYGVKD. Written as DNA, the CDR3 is TGTGCCATCAGCGGCCGGGACAGGGGCTCCTACGAGCAGTACTTC. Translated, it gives CAISGRDRGSYEQYF.

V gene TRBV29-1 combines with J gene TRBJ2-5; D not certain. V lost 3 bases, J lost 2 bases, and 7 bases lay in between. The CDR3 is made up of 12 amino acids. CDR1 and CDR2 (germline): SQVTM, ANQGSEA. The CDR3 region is CSVDLRQETQYF. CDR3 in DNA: TGCAGCGTTGATCTACGACAAGAGACCCAGTACTTC.

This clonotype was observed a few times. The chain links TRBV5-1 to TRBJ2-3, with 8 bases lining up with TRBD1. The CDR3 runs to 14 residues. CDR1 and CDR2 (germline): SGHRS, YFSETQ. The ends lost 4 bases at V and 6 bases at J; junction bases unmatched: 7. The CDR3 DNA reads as TGCGCCAGCAGCCAGGCGACAGGGGAGGATACGCAGTATTTT. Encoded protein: CASSQATGEDTQYF.

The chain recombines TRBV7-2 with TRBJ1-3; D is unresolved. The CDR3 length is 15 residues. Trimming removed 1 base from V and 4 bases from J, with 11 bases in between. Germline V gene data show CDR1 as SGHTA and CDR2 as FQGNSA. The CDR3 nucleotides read TGTGCCAGCAGCTTAGAGAGTCAAGGAGGAAACACCATATATTTT. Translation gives CASSLESQGGNTIYF. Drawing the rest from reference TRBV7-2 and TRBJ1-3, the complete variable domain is GAGVSQSPSNKVTEKGKDVELRCDPISGHTALYWYRQSLGQGLEFLIYFQGNSAPDKSGLPSDRFSAERTGGSVSTLTIQRTQQEDSAVYLCASSLESQGGNTIYFGEGSWLTVV.

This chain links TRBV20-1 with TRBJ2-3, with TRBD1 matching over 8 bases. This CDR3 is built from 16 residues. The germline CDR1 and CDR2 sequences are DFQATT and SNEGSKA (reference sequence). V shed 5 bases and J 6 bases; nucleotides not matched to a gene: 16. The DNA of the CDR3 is TGCAGTGCTGTAAGGACCGGGACAGGACCCACGGATACGCAGTATTTT. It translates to CSAVRTGTGPTDTQYF.

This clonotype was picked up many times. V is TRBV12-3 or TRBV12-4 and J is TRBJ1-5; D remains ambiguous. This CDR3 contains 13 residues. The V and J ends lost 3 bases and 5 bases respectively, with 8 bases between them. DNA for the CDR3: TGTGCCAGCAGTTTGGCAGGTTATCAGCCCCAGCATTTT. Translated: CASSLAGYQPQHF.

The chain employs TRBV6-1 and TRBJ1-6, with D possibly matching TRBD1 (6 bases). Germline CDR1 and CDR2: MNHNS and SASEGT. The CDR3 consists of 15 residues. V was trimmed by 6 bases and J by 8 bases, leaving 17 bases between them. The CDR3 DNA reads TGTGCCAGCAGCGAATACACAGGGACGGATTCACCCCTCCACTTT. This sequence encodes CASSEYTGTDSPLHF.

Written as DNA, the CDR3 is TGTGCCAGCAGCTCCTCAAAAGCTAATGAGCAGTTCTTC. Protein product: CASSSSKANEQFF. The chain joins TRBV11-3 to TRBJ2-1; D is ambiguous. The germline V and J ends were trimmed by 4 bases and 7 bases, with 11 bases remaining between them. The CDR3 is 13 residues long. Germline V CDR1 and CDR2: SGHNT, YENEEA. Full variable domain (remainder filled in from reference TRBV11-3 and TRBJ2-1): EAGVVQSPRYKIIEKKQPVAFWCNPISGHNTLYWYLQNLGQGPELLIRYENEEAVDDSQLPKDRFSAERLKGVDSTLKIQPAELGDSAVYLCASSSSKANEQFFGPGTRLTVL.

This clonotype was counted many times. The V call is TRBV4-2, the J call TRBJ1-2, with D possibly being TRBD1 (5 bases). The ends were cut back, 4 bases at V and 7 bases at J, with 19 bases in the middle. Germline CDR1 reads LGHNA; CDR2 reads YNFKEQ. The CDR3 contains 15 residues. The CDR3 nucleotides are TGTGCCAGCAGCCCCGAGGCAGGGTTTGGTGGTGGCTACACCTTC. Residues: CASSPEAGFGGGYTF.